The next 2 T cell receptor beta chains were all read from a single sample in a study of tumor-infiltrating lymphocytes in primary liver carcinoma. Researchers generated TCR beta cDNA from roughly 520 ng of total RNA, relying on a constant-region primer. Three nested multiplex PCR rounds of slightly modified ARM-PCR generated TCR beta libraries. Rounds one and two of PCR, each of 10 cycles, were primed with TRBV1-TRBV30 forward primers and a C-beta reverse primer. TCRdb independently ran MiXCR on the multiplex PCR reads; one entry per CDR3 protein. The sample has just over 300,000 distinct CDR3 sequences, around 50% seen once; the top ten hold about a sixth. Blood RNA came from unsorted whole blood; germline DNA was also extracted. Input material: peripheral blood. The receptor set was obtained from a woman in her twenties or thirties with primary liver carcinoma and hepatitis B virus infection.

The rearrangement uses TRBV30 and TRBJ2-5; D is unclear. Germline V gives CDR1 GTSNPN, CDR2 SVGIG (reference sequence). The CDR3 runs 13 residues. V was cut by 1 base and J by 3 bases, with 9 bases left in between. The CDR3 DNA reads TGTGCCTGGAGTGGTGGCGGTAAAGAGACCCAGTACTTC. Its translation is CAWSGGGKETQYF.

At least ten counts were recorded for this clonotype. The rearrangement links TRBV11-2 to TRBJ2-7, with D possibly being TRBD1 (5 bases). V was trimmed by 0 bases and J by 9 bases, leaving 15 bases between them. The CDR3 sequence is 14 residues long. The germline gives CDR1 SGHAT, CDR2 FQNNGV. The CDR3 bases are TGTGCCAGCAGCTTAGAAGGGGTTTCAAGGGGGCAGTACTTC. Translating it yields CASSLEGVSRGQYF. The whole variable domain, remainder taken from reference TRBV11-2 and TRBJ2-7, is EAGVAQSPRYKIIEKRQSVAFWCNPISGHATLYWYQQILGQGPKLLIQFQNNGVVDDSQLPKDRFSAERLKGVDSTLKIQPAKLEDSAVYLCASSLEGVSRGQYFGPGTRLTVT.